This T cell receptor (beta chain) emerged from a study of blood T cell repertoires in COVID-19. Trimming removed 2 bases at V and 12 bases at J, with 20 bases between. Germline V gives CDR1 KGHSH, CDR2 LQKENI. The CDR3 has 14 amino acids. Under the authors' procedure: Amplified reference gene primers provided the basis for estimating nucleated cell counts. Assay: immunoSEQ multiplex PCR; the TCRdb copy retains only in-frame clones and omits some. V and J calls and clone size are given by that table; D and trimming were obtained from the DNA. The table lists 180,000 or so clones, around 83% of them singletons.

Material for sequencing was peripheral blood. The clonotype was recovered from an elderly woman with acute or convalescent COVID-19. This rearrangement joins TRBV18 to TRBJ2-7; D is perhaps TRBD1 (6 bases). The CDR3 reads CASSPGQPLVKSYF. For the CDR3, the DNA is TGTGCCAGCTCACCAGGACAGCCCCTAGTAAAATCGTACTTC.